The TCR beta chain described here comes from a study of T cell repertoires in cytomegalovirus infection. The CDR3 sequence is 15 residues long. The germline V and J ends were trimmed by 1 base and 0 bases, with 13 bases remaining between them. The V gene's germline CDR1 is DFQATT and CDR2 SNEGSKA (reference sequence). One entry per CDR3 protein, called by TCRdb with MiXCR from the reads. The table has 150,000 to 200,000 distinct CDR3 sequences, roughly 14% seen once. This sequence originates from a human donor in good health (CMV status not recorded). Some clones in this sample may be carry-over from other donors' samples. V usage is TRBV20-1 and J usage is TRBJ2-7, with D maybe TRBD1 (6 bases). Sequenced: PBMCs. The CDR3 sequence is CSARALDSFSYEQYF. DNA for the CDR3: TGCAGTGCTAGAGCATTGGACAGTTTCTCCTACGAGCAGTACTTC.